This T cell receptor beta chain stems from a study of T-cell memory formation after mild COVID-19. MiXCR was run by TCRdb on the 5' RACE reads, yielding one entry per CDR3 protein. This sample has 400,000 to 500,000 distinct CDR3 sequences, with 15% to 25% found just once. Germline values: CDR1 SGHVS, CDR2 FNYEAQ. The V gene lost 4 bases and the J gene lost 8 bases, with 11 bases spanning the gap. There are 13 residues in the CDR3. The genes are TRBV7-6 and TRBJ1-4; D unclear. This TCR was recovered from an adult woman who had mild COVID-19 (a few samples of this study predate the infection). Cell type and time point are not known. Sequencing was done on a sample of PBMCs or a T cell subset sorted from them (not recorded which). This CDR3 reads CASSSDAGEKLFF. CDR3 nucleotide sequence: TGTGCCAGCAGCTCCGACGCAGGAGAAAAACTGTTTTTT.